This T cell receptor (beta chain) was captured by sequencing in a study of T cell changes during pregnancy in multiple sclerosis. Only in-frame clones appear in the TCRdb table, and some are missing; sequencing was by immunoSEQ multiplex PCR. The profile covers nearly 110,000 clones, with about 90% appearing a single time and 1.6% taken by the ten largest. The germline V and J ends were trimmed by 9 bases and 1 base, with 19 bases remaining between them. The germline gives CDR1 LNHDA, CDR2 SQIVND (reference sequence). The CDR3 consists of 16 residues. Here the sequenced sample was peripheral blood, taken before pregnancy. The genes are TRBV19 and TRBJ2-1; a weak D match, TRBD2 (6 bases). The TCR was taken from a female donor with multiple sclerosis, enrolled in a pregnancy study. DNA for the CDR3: TGTGCCAGCCATATCAGGGTCGGGGGATCCTACAATGAGCAGTTCTTC. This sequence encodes CASHIRVGGSYNEQFF.